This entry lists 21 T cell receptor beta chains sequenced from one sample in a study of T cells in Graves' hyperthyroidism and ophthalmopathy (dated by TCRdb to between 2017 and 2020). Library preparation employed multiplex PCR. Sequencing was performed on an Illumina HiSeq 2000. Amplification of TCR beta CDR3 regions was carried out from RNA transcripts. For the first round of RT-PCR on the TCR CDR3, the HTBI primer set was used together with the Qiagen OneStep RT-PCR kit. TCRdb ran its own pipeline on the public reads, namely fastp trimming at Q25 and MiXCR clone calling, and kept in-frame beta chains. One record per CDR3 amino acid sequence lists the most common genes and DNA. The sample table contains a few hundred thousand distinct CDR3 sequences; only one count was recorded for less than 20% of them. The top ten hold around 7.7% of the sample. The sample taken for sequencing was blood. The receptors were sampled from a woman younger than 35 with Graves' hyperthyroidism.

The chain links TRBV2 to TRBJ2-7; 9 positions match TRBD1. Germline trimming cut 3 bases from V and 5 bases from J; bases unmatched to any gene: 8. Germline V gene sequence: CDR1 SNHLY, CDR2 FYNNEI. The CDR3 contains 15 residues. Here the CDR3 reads CASSESGTGSDEQYF. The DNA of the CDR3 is TGTGCCAGCAGTGAGTCCGGGACAGGGTCGGACGAGCAGTACTTC.

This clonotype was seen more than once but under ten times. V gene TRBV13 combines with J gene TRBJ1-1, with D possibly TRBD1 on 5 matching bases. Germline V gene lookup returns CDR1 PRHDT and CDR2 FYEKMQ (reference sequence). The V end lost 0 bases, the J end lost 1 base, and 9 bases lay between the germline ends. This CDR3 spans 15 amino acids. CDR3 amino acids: CASSLGLRGNTEAFF. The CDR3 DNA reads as TGTGCCAGCAGCTTAGGCCTGAGGGGGAACACTGAAGCTTTCTTT.

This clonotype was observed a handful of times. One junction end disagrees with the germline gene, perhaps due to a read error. This chain's CDR3 is CASSQLGTGGPYNSLLHF. CDR3 bases: TGTGCCAGCAGCCAGTTGGGGACAGGGGGCCCCTATAATTCACTCCTCCACTTT. V gene TRBV13 combines with J gene TRBJ1-6; the match to TRBD1 covers 12 bases. CDR1 is PRHDT, CDR2 FYEKMQ, per germline (reference sequence). This CDR3 has 18 residues.

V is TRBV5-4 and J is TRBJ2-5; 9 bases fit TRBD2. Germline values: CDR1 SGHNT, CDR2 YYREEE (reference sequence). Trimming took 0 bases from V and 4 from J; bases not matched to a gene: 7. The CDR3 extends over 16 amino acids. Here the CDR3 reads CASSLVAGGGRETQYF. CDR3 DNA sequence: TGTGCCAGCAGCTTGGTGGCGGGAGGGGGCCGAGAGACCCAGTACTTC.

This CDR3 is CASRKGTGGNYGYTF. DNA for the CDR3: TGTGCCAGCAGAAAGGGGACAGGGGGCAACTATGGCTACACCTTC. This chain links TRBV6-1 with TRBJ1-2, with TRBD1 matching over 12 bases. The CDR3 spans 15 residues. Germline trimming cut 6 bases from V and 2 bases from J; bases unmatched to any gene: 4. Per germline, CDR1 MNHNS and CDR2 SASEGT.

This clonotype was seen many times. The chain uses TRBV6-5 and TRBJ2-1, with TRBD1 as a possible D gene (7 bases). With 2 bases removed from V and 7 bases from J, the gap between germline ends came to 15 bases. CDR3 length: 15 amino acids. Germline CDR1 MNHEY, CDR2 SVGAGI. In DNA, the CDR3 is TGTGCCAGCAGTTACGCCGACAGGGCGGGGAATGAGCAGTTCTTC. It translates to CASSYADRAGNEQFF.

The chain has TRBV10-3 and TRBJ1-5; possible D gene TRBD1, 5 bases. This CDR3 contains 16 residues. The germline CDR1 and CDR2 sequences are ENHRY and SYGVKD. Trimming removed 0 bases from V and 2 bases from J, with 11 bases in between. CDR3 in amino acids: CAISESASRGNQPQHF. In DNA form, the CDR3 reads TGTGCCATCAGTGAGTCGGCAAGCAGGGGCAATCAGCCCCAGCATTTT.

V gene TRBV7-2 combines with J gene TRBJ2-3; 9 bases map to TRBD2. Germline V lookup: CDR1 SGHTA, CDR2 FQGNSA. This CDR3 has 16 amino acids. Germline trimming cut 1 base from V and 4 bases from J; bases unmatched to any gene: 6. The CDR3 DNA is TGTGCCAGCAGCTTAGTTGGCGGGGGGGCTCCAGATACGCAGTATTTT. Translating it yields CASSLVGGGAPDTQYF.

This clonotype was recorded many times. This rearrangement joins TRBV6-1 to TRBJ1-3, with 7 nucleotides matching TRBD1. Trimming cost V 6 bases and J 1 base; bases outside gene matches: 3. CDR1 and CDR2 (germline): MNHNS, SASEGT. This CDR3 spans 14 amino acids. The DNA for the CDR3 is TGTGCCAGCAGGATGACAGGGTCTGGAAACACCATATATTTT. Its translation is CASRMTGSGNTIYF.

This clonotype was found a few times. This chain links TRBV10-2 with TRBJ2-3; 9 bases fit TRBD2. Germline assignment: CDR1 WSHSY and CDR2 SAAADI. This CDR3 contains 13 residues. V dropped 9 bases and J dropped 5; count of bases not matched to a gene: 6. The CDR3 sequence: CARSRGRGDTQYF. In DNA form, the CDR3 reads TGCGCCAGGTCTCGCGGGAGGGGAGATACGCAGTATTTT.

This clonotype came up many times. The DNA of the CDR3 is TGTGCCAGCAGTTTATCCTACTGGACGGCTGGAAACACCATATATTTT. Its protein is CASSLSYWTAGNTIYF. V is TRBV27 and J is TRBJ1-3; D uncertain. This CDR3 comprises 16 residues. Per the germline V gene, CDR1 is MNHEY and CDR2 is SMNVEV (reference sequence). Trimming shortened V by 0 bases and J by 2 bases, and 11 bases separated the two germline ends.

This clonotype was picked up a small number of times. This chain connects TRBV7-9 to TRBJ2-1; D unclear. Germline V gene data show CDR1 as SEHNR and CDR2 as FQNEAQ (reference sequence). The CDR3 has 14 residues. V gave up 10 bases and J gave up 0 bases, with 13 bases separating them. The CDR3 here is CATGHPSSYNEQFF. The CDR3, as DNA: TGTGCCACCGGGCACCCGAGCTCCTACAATGAGCAGTTCTTC.

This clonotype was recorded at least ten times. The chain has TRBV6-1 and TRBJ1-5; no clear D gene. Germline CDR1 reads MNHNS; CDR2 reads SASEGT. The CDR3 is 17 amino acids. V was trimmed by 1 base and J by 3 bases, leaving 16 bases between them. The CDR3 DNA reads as TGTGCCAGCAGTGAAGGCATGCCGTCCAACTACAATCAGCCCCAGCATTTT. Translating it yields CASSEGMPSNYNQPQHF.

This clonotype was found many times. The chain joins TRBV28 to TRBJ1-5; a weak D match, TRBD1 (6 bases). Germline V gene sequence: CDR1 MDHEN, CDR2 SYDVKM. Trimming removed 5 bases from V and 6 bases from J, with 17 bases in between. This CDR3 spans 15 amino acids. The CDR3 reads CASSPQPGAGQPQHF. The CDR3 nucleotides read TGTGCCAGCAGTCCCCAGCCAGGGGCCGGTCAGCCCCAGCATTTT.

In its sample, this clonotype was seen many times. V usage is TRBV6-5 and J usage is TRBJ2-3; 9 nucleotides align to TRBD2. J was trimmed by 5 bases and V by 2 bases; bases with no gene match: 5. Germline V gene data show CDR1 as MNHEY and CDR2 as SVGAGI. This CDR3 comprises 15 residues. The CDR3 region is CASSYGGGAKDTQYF. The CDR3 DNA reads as TGTGCCAGCAGTTACGGCGGGGGGGCTAAAGATACGCAGTATTTT.

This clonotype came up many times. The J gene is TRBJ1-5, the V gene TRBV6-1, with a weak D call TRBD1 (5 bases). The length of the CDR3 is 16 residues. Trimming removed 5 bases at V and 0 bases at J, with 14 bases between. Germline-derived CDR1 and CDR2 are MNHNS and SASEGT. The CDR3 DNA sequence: TGTGCCAGCAGTATTTACAGGAGACATAGCAATCAGCCCCAGCATTTT. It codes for CASSIYRRHSNQPQHF.

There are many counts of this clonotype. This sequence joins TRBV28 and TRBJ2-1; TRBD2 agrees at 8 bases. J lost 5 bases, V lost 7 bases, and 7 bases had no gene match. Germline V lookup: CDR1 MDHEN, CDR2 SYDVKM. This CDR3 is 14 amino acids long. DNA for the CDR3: TGTGCCAGCACCCACGGGGGGGCGGACAATGAGCAGTTCTTC. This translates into CASTHGGADNEQFF.

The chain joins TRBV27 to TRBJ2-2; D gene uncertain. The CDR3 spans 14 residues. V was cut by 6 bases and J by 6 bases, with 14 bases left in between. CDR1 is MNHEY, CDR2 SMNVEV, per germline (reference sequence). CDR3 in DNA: TGTGCCAGCAGGGCCCAAGTAGGCGCCGGGGAGCTGTTTTTT. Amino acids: CASRAQVGAGELFF.

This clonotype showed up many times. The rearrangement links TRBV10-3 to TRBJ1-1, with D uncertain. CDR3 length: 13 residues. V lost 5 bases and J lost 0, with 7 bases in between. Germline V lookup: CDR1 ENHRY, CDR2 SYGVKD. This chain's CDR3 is CAISYYMNTEAFF. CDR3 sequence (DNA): TGTGCCATCAGTTATTATATGAACACTGAAGCTTTCTTT.

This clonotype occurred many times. This CDR3 is CASTGGQTNTEAFF. DNA of the CDR3: TGTGCCAGCACGGGAGGACAGACAAACACTGAAGCTTTCTTT. The chain uses TRBV2 and TRBJ1-1, with D possibly TRBD1 on 6 matching bases. The germline CDR1 and CDR2 sequences are SNHLY and FYNNEI. The CDR3 loop spans 14 amino acids. V gave up 7 bases and J gave up 2 bases, with 14 bases separating them.

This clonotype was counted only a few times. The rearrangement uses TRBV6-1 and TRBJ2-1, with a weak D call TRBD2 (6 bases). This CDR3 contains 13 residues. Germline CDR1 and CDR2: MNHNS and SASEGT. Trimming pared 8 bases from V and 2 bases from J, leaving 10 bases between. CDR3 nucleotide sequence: TGTGCCAGCTGGAGGGGAGCCTACAATGAGCAGTTCTTC. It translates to CASWRGAYNEQFF.